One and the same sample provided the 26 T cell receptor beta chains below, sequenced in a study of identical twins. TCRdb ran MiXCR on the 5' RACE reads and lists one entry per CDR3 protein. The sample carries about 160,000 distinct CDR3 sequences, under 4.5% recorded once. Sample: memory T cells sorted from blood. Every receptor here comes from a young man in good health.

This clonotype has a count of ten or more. This CDR3 reads CASSLTEGQETQYF. The DNA of the CDR3 is TGTGCCAGCAGCTTAACAGAGGGCCAAGAGACCCAGTACTTC. V is TRBV7-7 and J is TRBJ2-5, with D perhaps TRBD2 (5 bases). Germline loops: CDR1 SSHAT, CDR2 FNYEAQ (reference sequence). V lost 2 bases and J 1 base, leaving 8 bases between the germline ends. The CDR3 consists of 14 residues.

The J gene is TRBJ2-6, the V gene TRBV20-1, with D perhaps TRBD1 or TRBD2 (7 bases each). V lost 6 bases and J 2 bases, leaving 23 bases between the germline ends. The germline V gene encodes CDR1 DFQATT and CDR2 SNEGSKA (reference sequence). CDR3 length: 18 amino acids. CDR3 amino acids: CSASGGAGLGTGANVLTF. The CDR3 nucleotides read TGCAGTGCCTCAGGGGGGGCAGGTCTGGGGACTGGGGCCAACGTCCTGACTTTC.

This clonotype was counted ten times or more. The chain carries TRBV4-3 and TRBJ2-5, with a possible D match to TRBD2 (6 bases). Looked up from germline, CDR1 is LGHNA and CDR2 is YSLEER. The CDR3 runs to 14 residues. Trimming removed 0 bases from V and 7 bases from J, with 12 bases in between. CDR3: CASSQDGGAGTQYF. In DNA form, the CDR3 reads TGCGCCAGCAGCCAAGATGGAGGGGCCGGGACCCAGTACTTC.

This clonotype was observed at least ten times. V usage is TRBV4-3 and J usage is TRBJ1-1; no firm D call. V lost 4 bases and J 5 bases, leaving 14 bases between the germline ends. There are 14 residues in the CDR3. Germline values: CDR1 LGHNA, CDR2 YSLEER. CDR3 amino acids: CASSLGLGRTEAFF. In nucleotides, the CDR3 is TGCGCCAGCAGCCTCGGCTTGGGGAGAACTGAAGCTTTCTTT.

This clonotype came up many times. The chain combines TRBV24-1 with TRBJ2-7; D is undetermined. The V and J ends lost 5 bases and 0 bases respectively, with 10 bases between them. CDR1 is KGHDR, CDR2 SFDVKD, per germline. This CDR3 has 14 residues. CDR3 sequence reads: CATSAGGSSYEQYF. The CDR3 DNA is TGTGCCACCAGTGCAGGCGGAAGCTCCTACGAGCAGTACTTC.

This CDR3 reads CSASPPMGGGELFF. The CDR3 DNA reads TGCAGTGCTAGCCCCCCCATGGGCGGGGGGGAGCTGTTTTTT. The rearrangement uses TRBV20-1 and TRBJ2-2; D is possibly TRBD2 (5 bases). V lost 3 bases to trimming and J lost 8 bases, with 16 bases between them. The CDR3 runs 14 residues. In germline, CDR1 is DFQATT, CDR2 SNEGSKA (reference sequence).

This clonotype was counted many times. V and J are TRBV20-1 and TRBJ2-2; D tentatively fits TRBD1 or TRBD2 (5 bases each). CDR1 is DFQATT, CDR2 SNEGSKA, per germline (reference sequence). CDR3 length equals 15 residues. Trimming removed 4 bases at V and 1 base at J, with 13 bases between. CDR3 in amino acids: CSAIRGARNTGELFF. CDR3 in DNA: TGCAGTGCTATCCGAGGGGCAAGGAACACCGGGGAGCTGTTTTTT.

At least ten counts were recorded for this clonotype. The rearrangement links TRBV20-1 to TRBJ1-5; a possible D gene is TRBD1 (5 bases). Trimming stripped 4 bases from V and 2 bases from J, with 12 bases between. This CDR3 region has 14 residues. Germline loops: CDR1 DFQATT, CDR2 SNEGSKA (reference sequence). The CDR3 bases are TGCAGTGCTAAGGGGCGCGGGGGCAATCAGCCCCAGCATTTT. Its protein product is CSAKGRGGNQPQHF.

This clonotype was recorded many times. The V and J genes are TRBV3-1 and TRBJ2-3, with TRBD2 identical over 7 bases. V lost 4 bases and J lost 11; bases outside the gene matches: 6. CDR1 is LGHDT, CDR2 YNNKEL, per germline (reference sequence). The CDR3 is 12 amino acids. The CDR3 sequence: CASSRGTIQQYF. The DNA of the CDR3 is TGTGCCAGCAGCCGAGGGACTATCCAGCAGTATTTT.

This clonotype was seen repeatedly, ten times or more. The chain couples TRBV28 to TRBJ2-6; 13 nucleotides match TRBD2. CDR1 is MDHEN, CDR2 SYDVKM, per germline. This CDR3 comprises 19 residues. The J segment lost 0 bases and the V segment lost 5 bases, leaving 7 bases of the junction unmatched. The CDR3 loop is CASSIPGLAGRSGANVLTF. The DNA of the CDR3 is TGTGCCAGCAGTATCCCGGGACTAGCGGGACGCTCTGGGGCCAACGTCCTGACTTTC.

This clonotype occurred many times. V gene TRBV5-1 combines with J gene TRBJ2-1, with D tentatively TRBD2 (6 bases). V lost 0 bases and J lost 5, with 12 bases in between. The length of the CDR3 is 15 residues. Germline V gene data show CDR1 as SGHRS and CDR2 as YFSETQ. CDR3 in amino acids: CASSLGSGPNNEQFF. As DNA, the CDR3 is TGCGCCAGCAGCTTGGGTAGCGGCCCAAACAATGAGCAGTTCTTC.

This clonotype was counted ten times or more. CDR3 DNA: TGTGCCAGCAGCTCACTTGGGCTAGCGGGATACACAGATACGCAGTATTTT. Amino acids: CASSSLGLAGYTDTQYF. The chain employs TRBV12-3 or TRBV12-4 and TRBJ2-3; TRBD2 agrees at 9 bases. The J segment lost 2 bases and the V segment lost 6 bases, leaving 12 bases of the junction unmatched. CDR3 length equals 17 residues.

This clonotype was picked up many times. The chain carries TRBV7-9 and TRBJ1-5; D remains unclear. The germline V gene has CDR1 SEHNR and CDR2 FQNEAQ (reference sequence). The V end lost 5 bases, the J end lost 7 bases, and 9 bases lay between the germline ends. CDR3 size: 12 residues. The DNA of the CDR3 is TGTGCCAGCAGCCTTCCGGGACAGCCCCAGCATTTT. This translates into CASSLPGQPQHF.

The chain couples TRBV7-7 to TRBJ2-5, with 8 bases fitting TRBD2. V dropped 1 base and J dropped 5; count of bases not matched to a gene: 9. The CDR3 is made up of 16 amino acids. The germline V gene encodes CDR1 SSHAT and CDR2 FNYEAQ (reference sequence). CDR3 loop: CASSLGRTSRGETQYF. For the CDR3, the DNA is TGTGCCAGCAGCTTAGGGCGGACTAGCCGGGGGGAGACCCAGTACTTC.

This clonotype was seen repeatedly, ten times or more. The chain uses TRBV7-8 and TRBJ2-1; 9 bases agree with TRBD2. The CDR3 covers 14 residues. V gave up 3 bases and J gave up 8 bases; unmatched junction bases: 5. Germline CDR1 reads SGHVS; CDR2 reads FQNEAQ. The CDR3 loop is CASSFLAGVYEQFF. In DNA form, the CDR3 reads TGTGCCAGCAGCTTCTTAGCGGGAGTATATGAGCAGTTCTTC.

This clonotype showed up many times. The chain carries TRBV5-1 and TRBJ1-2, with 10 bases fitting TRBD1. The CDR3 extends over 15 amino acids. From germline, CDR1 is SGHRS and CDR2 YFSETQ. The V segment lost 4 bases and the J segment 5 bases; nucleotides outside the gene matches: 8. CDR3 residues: CASSRGQGVSYGYTF. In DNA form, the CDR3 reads TGCGCCAGCAGCCGAGGACAGGGGGTGTCGTATGGCTACACCTTC.

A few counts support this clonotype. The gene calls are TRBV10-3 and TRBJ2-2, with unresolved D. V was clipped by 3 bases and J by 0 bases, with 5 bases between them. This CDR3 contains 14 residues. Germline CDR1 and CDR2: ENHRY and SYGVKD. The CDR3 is CAISDPANTGELFF. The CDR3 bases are TGTGCCATCAGTGACCCCGCGAACACCGGGGAGCTGTTTTTT.

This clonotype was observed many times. The DNA for the CDR3 is TGCAGTGCTCACGGACTAGCGGGGACCCTAGTCACAGATACGCAGTATTTT. Its protein is CSAHGLAGTLVTDTQYF. The chain combines TRBV20-1 with TRBJ2-3, with 12 positions matching TRBD2. The CDR3 is 17 residues long. Germline CDR1 DFQATT, CDR2 SNEGSKA (reference sequence). V lost 5 bases to trimming and J lost 2 bases; unmatched junction nucleotides: 11.

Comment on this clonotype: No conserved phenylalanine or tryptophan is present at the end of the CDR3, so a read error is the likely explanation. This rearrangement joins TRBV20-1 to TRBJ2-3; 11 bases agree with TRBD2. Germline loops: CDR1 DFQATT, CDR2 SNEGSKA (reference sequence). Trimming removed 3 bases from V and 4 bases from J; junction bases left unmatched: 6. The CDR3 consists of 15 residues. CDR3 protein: CSASPGTSGSDTQYS. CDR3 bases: TGCAGTGCTAGCCCCGGGACTAGCGGTTCAGATACGCAGTATTCT.

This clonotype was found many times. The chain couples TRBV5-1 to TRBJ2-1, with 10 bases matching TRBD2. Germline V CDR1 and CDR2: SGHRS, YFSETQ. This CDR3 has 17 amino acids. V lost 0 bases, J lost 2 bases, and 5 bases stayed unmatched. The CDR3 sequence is CASSLARLAGAYNEQFF. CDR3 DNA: TGCGCCAGCAGCTTGGCTCGTCTAGCGGGGGCCTACAATGAGCAGTTCTTC.

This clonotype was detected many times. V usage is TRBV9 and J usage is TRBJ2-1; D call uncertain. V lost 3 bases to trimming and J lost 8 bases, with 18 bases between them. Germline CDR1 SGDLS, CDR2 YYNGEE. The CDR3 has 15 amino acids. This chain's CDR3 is CASSGLLSQFDEQFF. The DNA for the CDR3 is TGTGCCAGCAGCGGCCTACTTAGCCAATTCGATGAGCAGTTCTTC.

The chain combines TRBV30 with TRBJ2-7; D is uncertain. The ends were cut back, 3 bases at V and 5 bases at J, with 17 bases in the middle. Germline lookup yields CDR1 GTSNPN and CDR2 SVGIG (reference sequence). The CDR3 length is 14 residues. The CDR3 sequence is CAWSAGFNADEQYF. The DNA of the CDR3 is TGTGCCTGGAGCGCCGGGTTCAATGCGGACGAGCAGTACTTC.

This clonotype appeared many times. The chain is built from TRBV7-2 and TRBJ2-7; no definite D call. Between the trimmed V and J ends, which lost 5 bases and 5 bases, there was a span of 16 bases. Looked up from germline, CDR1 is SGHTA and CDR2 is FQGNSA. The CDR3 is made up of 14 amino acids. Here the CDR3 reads CASSPPHRAHEQYF. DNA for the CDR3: TGTGCCAGCAGCCCCCCCCACAGAGCCCACGAGCAGTACTTC.

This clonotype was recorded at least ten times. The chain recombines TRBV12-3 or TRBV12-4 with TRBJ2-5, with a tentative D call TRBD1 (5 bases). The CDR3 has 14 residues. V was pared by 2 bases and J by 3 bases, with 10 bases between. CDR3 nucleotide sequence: TGTGCCAGCAGTTTAAGTAGGGGTGAAGAGACCCAGTACTTC. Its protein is CASSLSRGEETQYF.

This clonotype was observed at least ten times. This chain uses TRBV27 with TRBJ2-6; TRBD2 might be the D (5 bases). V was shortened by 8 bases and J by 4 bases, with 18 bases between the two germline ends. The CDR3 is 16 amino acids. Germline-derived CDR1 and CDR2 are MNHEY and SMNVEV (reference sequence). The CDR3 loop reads CASGGSGPGGANVLTF. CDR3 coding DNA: TGTGCCAGCGGTGGGAGCGGCCCTGGGGGGGCCAACGTCCTGACTTTC.

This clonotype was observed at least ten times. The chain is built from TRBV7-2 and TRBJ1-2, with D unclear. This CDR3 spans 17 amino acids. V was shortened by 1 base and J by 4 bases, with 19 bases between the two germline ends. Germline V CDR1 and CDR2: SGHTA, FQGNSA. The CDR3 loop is CASSLGVSEGRTYGYTF. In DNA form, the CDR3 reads TGTGCCAGCAGCTTAGGGGTCAGTGAGGGAAGAACCTATGGCTACACCTTC.